This entry features one T cell receptor beta chain sequence. Antigen unknown. Germline values: CDR1 LGHNA, CDR2 YSLEER. This CDR3 is built from 15 residues. V gave up 0 bases and J gave up 0 bases, with 7 bases separating them. These data are taken from a study of blood T cells in healthy people across ages. General study points: While age rose, TCR beta diversity per million T cells dropped in a roughly linear way.

Using a J-beta primer mix together with a sample-barcoded 5' primer, a second PCR was run for roughly 7 to 11 cycles. MiXCR, run by TCRdb on the 5' RACE reads, gives a single entry per CDR3 protein. The table records some 290,000 distinct CDR3 sequences, 25% to 30% of them present only once. The sequence was collected from a woman in her seventies in good health. Sequencing was performed on blood. The V and J genes are TRBV4-3 and TRBJ2-3; D is unresolved. In nucleotides, the CDR3 is TGCGCCAGCAGCCAAGATAGTGGAAGCACAGATACGCAGTATTTT. Protein product: CASSQDSGSTDTQYF.